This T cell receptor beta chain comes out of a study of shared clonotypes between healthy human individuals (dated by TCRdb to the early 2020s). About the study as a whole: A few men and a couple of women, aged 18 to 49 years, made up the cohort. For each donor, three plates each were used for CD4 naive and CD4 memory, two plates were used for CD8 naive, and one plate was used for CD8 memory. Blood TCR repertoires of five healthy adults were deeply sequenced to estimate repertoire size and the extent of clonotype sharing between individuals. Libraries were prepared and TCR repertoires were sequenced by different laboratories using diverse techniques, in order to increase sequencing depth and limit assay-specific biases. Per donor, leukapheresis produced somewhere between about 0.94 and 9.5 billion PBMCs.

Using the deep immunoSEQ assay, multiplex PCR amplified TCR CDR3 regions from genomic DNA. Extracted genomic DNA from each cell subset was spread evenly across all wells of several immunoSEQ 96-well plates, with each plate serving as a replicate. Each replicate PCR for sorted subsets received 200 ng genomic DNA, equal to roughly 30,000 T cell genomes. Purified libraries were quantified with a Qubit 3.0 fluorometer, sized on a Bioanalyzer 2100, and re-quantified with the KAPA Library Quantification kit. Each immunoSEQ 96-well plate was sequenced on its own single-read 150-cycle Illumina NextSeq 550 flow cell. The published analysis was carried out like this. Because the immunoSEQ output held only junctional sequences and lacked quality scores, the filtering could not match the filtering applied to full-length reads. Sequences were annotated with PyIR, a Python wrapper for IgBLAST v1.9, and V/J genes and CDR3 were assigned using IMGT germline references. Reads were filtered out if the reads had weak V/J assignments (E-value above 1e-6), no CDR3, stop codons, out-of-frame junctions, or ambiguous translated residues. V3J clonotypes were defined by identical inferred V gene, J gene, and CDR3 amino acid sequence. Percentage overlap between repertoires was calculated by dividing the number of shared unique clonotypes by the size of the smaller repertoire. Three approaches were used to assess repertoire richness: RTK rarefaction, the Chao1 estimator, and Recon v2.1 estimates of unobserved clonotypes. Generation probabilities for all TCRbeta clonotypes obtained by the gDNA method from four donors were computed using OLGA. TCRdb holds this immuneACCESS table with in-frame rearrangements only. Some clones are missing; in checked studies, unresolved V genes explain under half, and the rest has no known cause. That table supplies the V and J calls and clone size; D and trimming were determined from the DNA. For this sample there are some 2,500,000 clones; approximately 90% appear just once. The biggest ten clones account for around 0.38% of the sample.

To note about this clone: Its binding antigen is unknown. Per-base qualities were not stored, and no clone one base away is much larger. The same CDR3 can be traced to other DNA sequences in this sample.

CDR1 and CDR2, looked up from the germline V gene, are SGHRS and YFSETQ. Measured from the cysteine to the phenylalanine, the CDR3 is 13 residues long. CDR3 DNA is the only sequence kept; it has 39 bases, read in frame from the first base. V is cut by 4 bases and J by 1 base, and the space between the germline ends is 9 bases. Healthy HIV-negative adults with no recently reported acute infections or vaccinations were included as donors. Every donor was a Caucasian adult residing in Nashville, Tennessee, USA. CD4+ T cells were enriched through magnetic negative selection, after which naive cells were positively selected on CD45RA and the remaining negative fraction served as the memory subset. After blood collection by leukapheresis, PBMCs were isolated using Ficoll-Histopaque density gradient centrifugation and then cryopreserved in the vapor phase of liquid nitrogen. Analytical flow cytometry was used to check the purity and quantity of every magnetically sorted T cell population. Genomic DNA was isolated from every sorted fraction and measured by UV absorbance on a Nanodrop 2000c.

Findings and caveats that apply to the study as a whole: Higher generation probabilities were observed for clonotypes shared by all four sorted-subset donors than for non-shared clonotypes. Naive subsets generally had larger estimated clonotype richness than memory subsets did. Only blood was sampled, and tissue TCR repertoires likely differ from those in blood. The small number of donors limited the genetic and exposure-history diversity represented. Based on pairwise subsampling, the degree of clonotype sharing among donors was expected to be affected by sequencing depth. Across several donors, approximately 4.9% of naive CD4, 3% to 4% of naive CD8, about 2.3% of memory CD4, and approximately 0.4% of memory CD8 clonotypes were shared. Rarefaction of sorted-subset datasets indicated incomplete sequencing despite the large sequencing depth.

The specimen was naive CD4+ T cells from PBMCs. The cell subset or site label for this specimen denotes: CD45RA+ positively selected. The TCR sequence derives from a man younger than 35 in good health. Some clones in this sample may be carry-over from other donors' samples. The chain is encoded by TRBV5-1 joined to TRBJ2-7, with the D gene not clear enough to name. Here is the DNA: TGCGCCAGCAGCCCGGACGGTTCCTACGAGCAGTACTTC. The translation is CASSPDGSYEQYF.